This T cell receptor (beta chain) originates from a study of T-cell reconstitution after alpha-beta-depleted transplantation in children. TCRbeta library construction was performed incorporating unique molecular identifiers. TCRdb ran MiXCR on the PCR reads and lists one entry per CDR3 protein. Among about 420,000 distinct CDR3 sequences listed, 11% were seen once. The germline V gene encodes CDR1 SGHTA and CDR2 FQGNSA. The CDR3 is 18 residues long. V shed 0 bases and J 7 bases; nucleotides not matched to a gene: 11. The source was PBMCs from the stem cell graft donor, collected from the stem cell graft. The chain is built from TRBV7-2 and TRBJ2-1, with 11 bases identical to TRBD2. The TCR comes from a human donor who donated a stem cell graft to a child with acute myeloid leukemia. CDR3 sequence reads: CASSLASQTSGVLNEQFF. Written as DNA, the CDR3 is TGTGCCAGCAGCTTAGCGTCCCAGACTAGCGGGGTCCTGAATGAGCAGTTCTTC.